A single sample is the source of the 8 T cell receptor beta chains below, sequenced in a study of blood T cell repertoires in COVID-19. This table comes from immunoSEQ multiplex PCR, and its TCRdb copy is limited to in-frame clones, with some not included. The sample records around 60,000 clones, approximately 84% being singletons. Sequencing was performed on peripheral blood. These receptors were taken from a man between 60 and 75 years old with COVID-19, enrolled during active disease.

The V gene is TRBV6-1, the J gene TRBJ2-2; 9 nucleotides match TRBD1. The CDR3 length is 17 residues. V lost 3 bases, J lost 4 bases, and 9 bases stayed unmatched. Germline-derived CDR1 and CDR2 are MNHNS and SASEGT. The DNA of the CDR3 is TGTGCCAGCAGTGAGAGACCGGGACAGGGTATCACCGGGGAGCTGTTTTTT. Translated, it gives CASSERPGQGITGELFF.

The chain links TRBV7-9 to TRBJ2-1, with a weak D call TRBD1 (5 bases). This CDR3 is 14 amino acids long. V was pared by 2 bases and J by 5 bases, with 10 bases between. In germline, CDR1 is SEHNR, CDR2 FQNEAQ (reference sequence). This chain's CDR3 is CASSLSLGDNEQFF. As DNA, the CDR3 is TGTGCCAGCAGCTTATCGTTAGGGGACAATGAGCAGTTCTTC.

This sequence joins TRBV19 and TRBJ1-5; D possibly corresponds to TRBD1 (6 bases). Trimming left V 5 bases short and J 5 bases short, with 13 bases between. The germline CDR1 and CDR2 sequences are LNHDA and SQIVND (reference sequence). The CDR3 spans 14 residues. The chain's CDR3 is CASSPGQSYQPQHF. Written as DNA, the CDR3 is TGTGCCAGTAGTCCAGGACAGTCCTATCAGCCCCAGCATTTT.

DNA of the CDR3: TGTGCCAGCACCCTAGGCGGGCAGGGCAATCAGCCCCAGCATTTT. The encoded protein is CASTLGGQGNQPQHF. The gene calls are TRBV5-6 and TRBJ1-5; D gene unclear. CDR1 is SGHDT and CDR2 is YYEEEE in the germline V gene. V was trimmed by 6 bases and J by 2 bases, leaving 15 bases between them. This CDR3 is built from 15 residues.

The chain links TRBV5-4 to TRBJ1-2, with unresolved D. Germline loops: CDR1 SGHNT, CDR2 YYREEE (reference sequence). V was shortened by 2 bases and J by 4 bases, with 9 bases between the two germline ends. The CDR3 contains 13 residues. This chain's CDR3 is CASSFETTYGYTF. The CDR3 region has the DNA TGTGCCAGCAGCTTCGAGACAACCTATGGCTACACCTTC.

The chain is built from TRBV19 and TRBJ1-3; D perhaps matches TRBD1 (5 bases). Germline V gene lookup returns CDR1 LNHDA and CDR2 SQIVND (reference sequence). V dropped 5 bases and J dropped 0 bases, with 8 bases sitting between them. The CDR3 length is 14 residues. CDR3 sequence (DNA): TGTGCCAGTAGTGAACAGGTCTCTGGAAACACCATATATTTT. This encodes CASSEQVSGNTIYF.

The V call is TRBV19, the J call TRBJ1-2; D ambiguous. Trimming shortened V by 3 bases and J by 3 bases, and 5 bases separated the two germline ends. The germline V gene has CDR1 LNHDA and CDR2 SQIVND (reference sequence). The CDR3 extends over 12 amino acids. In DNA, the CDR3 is TGTGCCAGTAGTATGATAGACTATGGCTACACCTTC. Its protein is CASSMIDYGYTF.

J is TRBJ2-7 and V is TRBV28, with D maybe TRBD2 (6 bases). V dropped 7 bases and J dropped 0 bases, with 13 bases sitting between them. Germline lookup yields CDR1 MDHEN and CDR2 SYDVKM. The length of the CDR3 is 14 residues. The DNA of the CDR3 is TGTGCCAGCACCCTGGGGGACTCCTCCTACGAGCAGTACTTC. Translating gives CASTLGDSSYEQYF.